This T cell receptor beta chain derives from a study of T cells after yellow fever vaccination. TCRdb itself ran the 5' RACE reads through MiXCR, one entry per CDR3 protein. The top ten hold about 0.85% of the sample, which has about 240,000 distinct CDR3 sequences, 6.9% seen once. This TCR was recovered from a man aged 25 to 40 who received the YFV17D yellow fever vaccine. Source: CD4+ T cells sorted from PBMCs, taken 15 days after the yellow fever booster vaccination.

This chain's CDR3 is CASSTDGANNQPQHF. CDR3 nucleotides: TGTGCCAGCAGCACTGACGGGGCGAACAATCAGCCCCAGCATTTT. The chain has TRBV6-1 and TRBJ1-5; D possibly corresponds to TRBD1 (5 bases). With 6 bases removed from V and 3 bases from J, the gap between germline ends came to 15 bases. Germline CDR1 MNHNS, CDR2 SASEGT. The CDR3 runs to 15 residues.